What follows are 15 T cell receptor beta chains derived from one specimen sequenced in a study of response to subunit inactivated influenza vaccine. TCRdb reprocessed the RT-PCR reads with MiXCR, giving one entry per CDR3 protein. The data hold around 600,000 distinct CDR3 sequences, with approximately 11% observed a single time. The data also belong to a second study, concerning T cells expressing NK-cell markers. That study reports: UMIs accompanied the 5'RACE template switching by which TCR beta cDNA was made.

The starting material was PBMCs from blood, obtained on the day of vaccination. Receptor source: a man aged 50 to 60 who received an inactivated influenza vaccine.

The CDR3, as DNA: TGTGCCAGCAGCCAAGAGCAGGAGGGCCTTTACGAGCAGTACTTC. This codes for CASSQEQEGLYEQYF. The V gene is TRBV4-2, the J gene TRBJ2-7; D is perhaps TRBD2 (6 bases). V was cut by 0 bases and J by 4 bases, with 13 bases left in between. The length of the CDR3 is 15 residues. Per the germline V gene, CDR1 is LGHNA and CDR2 is YNFKEQ.

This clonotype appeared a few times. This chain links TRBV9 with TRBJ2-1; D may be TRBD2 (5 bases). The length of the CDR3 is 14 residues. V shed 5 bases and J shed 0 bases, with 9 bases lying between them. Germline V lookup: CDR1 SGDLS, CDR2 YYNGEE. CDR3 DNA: TGTGCCAGCAGTTCTACTAGCTCCTACAATGAGCAGTTCTTC. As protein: CASSSTSSYNEQFF. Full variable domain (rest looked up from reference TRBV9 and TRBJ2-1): DSGVTQTPKHLITATGQRVTLRCSPRSGDLSVYWYQQSLDQGLQFLIQYYNGEERAKGNILERFSAQQFPDLHSELNLSSLELGDSALYFCASSSTSSYNEQFFGPGTRLTVL.

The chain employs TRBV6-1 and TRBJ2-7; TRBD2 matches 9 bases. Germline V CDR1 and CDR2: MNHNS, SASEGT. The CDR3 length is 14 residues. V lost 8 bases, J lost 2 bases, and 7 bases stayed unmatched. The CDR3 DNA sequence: TGTGCCAGCGGGGACCTAGCGGGGCCCTACGAGCAGTACTTC. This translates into CASGDLAGPYEQYF.

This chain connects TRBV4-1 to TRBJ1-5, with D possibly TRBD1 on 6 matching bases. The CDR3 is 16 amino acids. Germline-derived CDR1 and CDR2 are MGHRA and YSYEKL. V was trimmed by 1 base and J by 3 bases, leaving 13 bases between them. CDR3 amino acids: CASSQAGRTVNQPQHF. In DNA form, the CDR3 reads TGCGCCAGCAGCCAAGCAGGCAGGACAGTCAATCAGCCCCAGCATTTT.

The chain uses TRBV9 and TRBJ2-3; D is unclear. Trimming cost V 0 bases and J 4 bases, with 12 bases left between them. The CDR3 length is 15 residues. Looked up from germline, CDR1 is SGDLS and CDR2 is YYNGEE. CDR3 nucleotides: TGTGCCAGCAGCGTAGACCCCCTAGGAGCAGATACGCAGTATTTT. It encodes CASSVDPLGADTQYF.

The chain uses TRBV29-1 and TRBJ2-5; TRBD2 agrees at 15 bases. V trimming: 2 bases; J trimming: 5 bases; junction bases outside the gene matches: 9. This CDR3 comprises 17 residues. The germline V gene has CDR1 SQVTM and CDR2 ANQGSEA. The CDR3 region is CSVEIRRTSGRAETQYF. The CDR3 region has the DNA TGCAGCGTTGAAATTCGTCGGACTAGCGGGAGGGCGGAGACCCAGTACTTC.

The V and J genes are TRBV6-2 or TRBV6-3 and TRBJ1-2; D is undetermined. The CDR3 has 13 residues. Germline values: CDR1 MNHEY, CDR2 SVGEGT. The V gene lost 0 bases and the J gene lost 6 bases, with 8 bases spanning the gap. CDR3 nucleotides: TGTGCCAGCAGTTACTCGACAATCCATGGCTACACCTTC. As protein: CASSYSTIHGYTF.

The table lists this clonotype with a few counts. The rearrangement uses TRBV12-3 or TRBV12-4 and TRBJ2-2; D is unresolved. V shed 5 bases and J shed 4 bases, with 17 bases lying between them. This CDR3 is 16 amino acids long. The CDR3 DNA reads TGTGCCAGCAGTGATTTCAAGTATACCACCACCGGGGAGCTGTTTTTT. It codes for CASSDFKYTTTGELFF.

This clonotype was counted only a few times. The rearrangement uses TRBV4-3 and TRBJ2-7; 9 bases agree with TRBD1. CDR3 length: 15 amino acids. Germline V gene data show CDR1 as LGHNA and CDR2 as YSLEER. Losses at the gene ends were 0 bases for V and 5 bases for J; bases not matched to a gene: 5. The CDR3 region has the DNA TGCGCCAGCAGCCAAGAGGGACAGGGATTCAACGAGCAGTACTTC. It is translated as CASSQEGQGFNEQYF.

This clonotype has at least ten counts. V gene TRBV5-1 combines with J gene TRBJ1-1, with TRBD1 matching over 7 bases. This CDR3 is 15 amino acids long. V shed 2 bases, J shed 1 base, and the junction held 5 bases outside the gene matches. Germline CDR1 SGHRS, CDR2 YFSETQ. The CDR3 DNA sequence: TGCGCCAGCAGCTTAGCCGGGACAGCGAACACTGAAGCTTTCTTT. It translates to CASSLAGTANTEAFF.

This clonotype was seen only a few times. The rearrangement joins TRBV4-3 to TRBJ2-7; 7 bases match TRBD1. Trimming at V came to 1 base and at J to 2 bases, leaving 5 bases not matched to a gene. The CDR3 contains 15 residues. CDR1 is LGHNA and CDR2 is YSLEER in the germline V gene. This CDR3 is CASSQGRQGAYEQYF. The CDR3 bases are TGCGCCAGCAGCCAAGGGAGGCAGGGGGCCTACGAGCAGTACTTC.

This chain's CDR3 is CSVGGLAGTYNEQFF. The CDR3 nucleotides read TGCAGCGTTGGGGGACTAGCGGGTACCTACAATGAGCAGTTCTTC. This chain connects TRBV29-1 to TRBJ2-1, with 12 bases identical to TRBD2. V lost 4 bases to trimming and J lost 2 bases; unmatched junction nucleotides: 3. The CDR3 has 15 residues. The V gene's germline CDR1 is SQVTM and CDR2 ANQGSEA.

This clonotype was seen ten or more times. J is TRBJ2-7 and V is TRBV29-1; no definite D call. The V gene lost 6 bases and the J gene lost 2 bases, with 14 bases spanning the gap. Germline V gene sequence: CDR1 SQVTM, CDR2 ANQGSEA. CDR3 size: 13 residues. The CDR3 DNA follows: TGCAGCGTCGCTCCCCGGTCTACCTACGAGCAGTACTTC. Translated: CSVAPRSTYEQYF.

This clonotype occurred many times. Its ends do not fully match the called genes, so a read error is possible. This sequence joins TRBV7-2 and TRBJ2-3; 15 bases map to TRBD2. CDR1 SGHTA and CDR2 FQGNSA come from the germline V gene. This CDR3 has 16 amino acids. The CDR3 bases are TGTGCCAGCAGCGTAGCACCGGGACTAGCGGGAGGTCTCCCGTATTTT. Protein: CASSVAPGLAGGLPYF.

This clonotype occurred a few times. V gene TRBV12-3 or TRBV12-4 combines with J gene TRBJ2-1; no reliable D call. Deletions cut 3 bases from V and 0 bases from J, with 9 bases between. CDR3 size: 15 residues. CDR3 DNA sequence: TGTGCCAGCAGTTTTGCGCAGCTCTCCTACAATGAGCAGTTCTTC. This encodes CASSFAQLSYNEQFF.